The 20 T cell receptor beta chains below come from one sample, sequenced in a study of cytomegalovirus exposure and HLA in healthy donors. PCR primers comprised 60 Vbeta and 13 Jbeta primers. Sequencing was performed with immunoSEQ multiplex PCR; in TCRdb, only in-frame clones are kept and a portion is missing. This table has under 200,000 clones, about 86% appearing once. The source material was PBMCs. Receptors were obtained from a woman between 18 and 29 years old in good health and CMV-seronegative.

The chain combines TRBV5-6 with TRBJ2-7, with TRBD1 matching over 11 bases. The length of the CDR3 is 14 residues. V lost 2 bases, J lost 4 bases, and 2 bases stayed unmatched. CDR1 and CDR2 (germline): SGHDT, YYEEEE. As DNA, the CDR3 is TGTGCCAGCAGCTTCTGGGACAGGGGGTACGAGCAGTACTTC. Its translation: CASSFWDRGYEQYF.

The DNA for the CDR3 is TGCAGCGGGGACAACACAGATACGCAGTATTTT. The encoded protein is CSGDNTDTQYF. The chain carries TRBV29-1 and TRBJ2-3; possible D gene TRBD1, 6 bases. V shed 7 bases and J shed 2 bases, with 7 bases lying between them. CDR3 length equals 11 residues. Germline CDR1 is SQVTM and CDR2 is ANQGSEA.

V and J are TRBV27 and TRBJ2-7, with TRBD1 identical over 9 bases. The CDR3 totals 15 residues. Germline lookup yields CDR1 MNHEY and CDR2 SMNVEV (reference sequence). The ends lost 4 bases at V and 2 bases at J; junction bases unmatched: 6. The CDR3 is CASSSYRGPPYEQYF. The CDR3 nucleotides are TGTGCCAGCAGTTCCTACAGGGGGCCCCCCTACGAGCAGTACTTC.

This clone has a single count. The V gene is TRBV19, the J gene TRBJ2-2; D is undetermined. Germline CDR1 and CDR2: LNHDA and SQIVND (reference sequence). V was clipped by 0 bases and J by 2 bases, with 7 bases between them. This CDR3 has 15 residues. The CDR3 coding sequence is TGTGCCAGTAGTATAGATCGCGGCAACACCGGGGAGCTGTTTTTT. Its translation: CASSIDRGNTGELFF.

The chain couples TRBV4-1 to TRBJ2-5; D not certain. The assigned J gene may be wrong: the sequence end matches TRBJ2-7 better. The CDR3 is made up of 13 amino acids. Germline values: CDR1 MGHRA, CDR2 YSYEKL. The CDR3 protein is CASSQDMNYEQYF. CDR3 nucleotides: TGCGCCAGCAGCCAAGATATGAACTACGAGCAGTACTTC.

This clone was recorded only once. The genes are TRBV5-8 and TRBJ2-3; 11 bases line up with TRBD2. The ends lost 5 bases at V and 6 bases at J; junction bases unmatched: 11. CDR1 is SGHTS and CDR2 is YDEGEE in the germline V gene. The CDR3 consists of 16 residues. CDR3 region: CASRYRLAGSEDTQYF. CDR3 coding DNA: TGTGCCAGCAGGTATAGACTAGCGGGATCTGAGGATACGCAGTATTTT.

The J gene is TRBJ2-3, the V gene TRBV7-9; the D gene is possibly TRBD2 (6 bases). The CDR3 covers 15 residues. The ends were cut back, 5 bases at V and 0 bases at J, with 12 bases in the middle. The germline CDR1 and CDR2 sequences are SEHNR and FQNEAQ (reference sequence). Here the CDR3 reads CASSGAGSSTDTQYF. CDR3 DNA sequence: TGTGCCAGCAGCGGAGCGGGTTCTAGCACAGATACGCAGTATTTT.

This clone was seen a handful of times. An end of the junction differs from the germline gene, which may be a read error. The genes are TRBV7-7 and TRBJ2-7, with 11 positions matching TRBD2. Germline CDR1 SSHAT, CDR2 FNYEAQ (reference sequence). This CDR3 region has 17 residues. The CDR3 bases are TGTGCTAGCAGCAATCGAGCCCGACTAGCGGGATCCCACGAGCAGTACTTC. It codes for CASSNRARLAGSHEQYF.

CDR3 loop: CAWSVGGYEQYF. The CDR3 coding sequence is TGTGCCTGGAGTGTAGGGGGTTACGAGCAGTACTTC. The chain uses TRBV30 and TRBJ2-7; possibly TRBD1 for D (6 bases). Per germline, CDR1 GTSNPN and CDR2 SVGIG (reference sequence). This CDR3 spans 12 amino acids. V lost 0 bases and J 4 bases, leaving 7 bases between the germline ends.

The chain carries TRBV5-1 and TRBJ2-3; 13 positions agree with TRBD2. The germline gives CDR1 SGHRS, CDR2 YFSETQ. CDR3 length: 17 residues. Unmatched junction bases numbered 9, after V lost 4 bases and J lost 4 bases. Here the CDR3 DNA reads TGCGCCAGCAGCCCACCACTAGCGGGAGGGCCCGCAGATACGCAGTATTTT. Protein product: CASSPPLAGGPADTQYF.

This chain uses TRBV7-3 with TRBJ2-3; the match to TRBD2 covers 14 bases. CDR1 SGHTA and CDR2 FQGTGA come from the germline V gene. With 5 bases clipped from V and 3 bases from J, the junction kept 4 bases outside the gene matches. The length of the CDR3 is 16 residues. The CDR3: CASSTGLAGGTDTQYF. The CDR3 DNA is TGTGCCAGCAGCACCGGACTAGCGGGAGGTACAGATACGCAGTATTTT. Complete variable domain (other parts from reference TRBV7-3 and TRBJ2-3): GAGVSQTPSNKVTEKGKYVELRCDPISGHTALYWYRQSLGQGPEFLIYFQGTGAADDSGLPNDRFFAVRPEGSVSTLKIQRTERGDSAVYLCASSTGLAGGTDTQYFGPGTRLTVL.

This rearrangement joins TRBV11-1 to TRBJ2-3; 9 bases are a match to TRBD2. This CDR3 comprises 15 residues. Losses at the gene ends were 5 bases for V and 1 base for J; bases not matched to a gene: 4. CDR1 SGHAT and CDR2 FQDESV come from the germline V gene (reference sequence). CDR3 in amino acids: CASSLRTSGTDTQYF. CDR3 nucleotides: TGTGCCAGCAGCCTCCGGACTAGCGGCACAGATACGCAGTATTTT.

About this clone: Mismatch with germline at one junction end may stem from a read error. The chain carries TRBV6-5 and TRBJ2-7, with 7 nucleotides matching TRBD1. CDR3 length: 14 amino acids. The germline V gene encodes CDR1 MNHEY and CDR2 SVGAGI. CDR3 in amino acids: CASSYASTGSEQSF. CDR3 in DNA: TGTGCCAGCAGTTACGCCTCGACAGGGAGCGAGCAGTCCTTC.

The V and J genes are TRBV6-6 and TRBJ2-3; 9 bases are a match to TRBD2. V shed 7 bases and J 1 base; nucleotides not matched to a gene: 9. Germline CDR1 and CDR2: MNHNY and SVGAGI (reference sequence). The CDR3 runs 16 residues. The CDR3 coding sequence is TGTGCCAGCATGGCTAGCGGGAAGACGGGCACAGATACGCAGTATTTT. The encoded protein is CASMASGKTGTDTQYF.

In its sample, this clone was seen a few times. This rearrangement joins TRBV25-1 to TRBJ2-5, with TRBD2 matching 8 bases. The CDR3 is 16 amino acids. J was trimmed by 5 bases and V by 5 bases; bases with no gene match: 13. Germline loops: CDR1 MGHDK, CDR2 SYGVNS. CDR3 region: CASSPHQISGTETQYF. In DNA, the CDR3 is TGTGCCAGCAGTCCACATCAAATTAGCGGGACTGAGACCCAGTACTTC.

V gene TRBV28 combines with J gene TRBJ1-4; D possibly corresponds to TRBD1 (5 bases). Germline V gives CDR1 MDHEN, CDR2 SYDVKM. V was clipped by 4 bases and J by 0 bases, with 6 bases between them. The CDR3 is 14 residues long. In nucleotides, the CDR3 is TGTGCCAGCAGTTGGACAACAACTAATGAAAAACTGTTTTTT. Protein: CASSWTTTNEKLFF. The whole variable domain, remainder taken from reference TRBV28 and TRBJ1-4, is DVKVTQSSRYLVKRTGEKVFLECVQDMDHENMFWYRQDPGLGLRLIYFSYDVKMKEKGDIPEGYSVSREKKERFSLILESASTNQTSMYLCASSWTTTNEKLFFGSGTQLSVL.

The chain uses TRBV30 and TRBJ1-6; D is possibly TRBD1 (6 bases). The CDR3 runs 15 residues. Trimming shortened V by 3 bases and J by 7 bases, and 16 bases separated the two germline ends. Germline V gene data show CDR1 as GTSNPN and CDR2 as SVGIG (reference sequence). Here the CDR3 DNA reads TGTGCCTGGAGCTGGGGGGGCTCGGGAAATTCACCCCTCCACTTT. It specifies CAWSWGGSGNSPLHF.

The rearrangement links TRBV19 to TRBJ2-7; 7 bases are a match to TRBD1. This CDR3 has 11 residues. CDR1 is LNHDA and CDR2 is SQIVND in the germline V gene (reference sequence). The CDR3 reads CDRGCTYEQYF. Here the CDR3 DNA reads TGTGACAGGGGCTGTACCTACGAGCAGTACTTC.

This clone is labeled as medium-sized. The V call is TRBV15, the J call TRBJ2-2, with 9 positions matching TRBD1. V was pared by 1 base and J by 3 bases, with 0 bases of the junction left unmatched. CDR1 and CDR2 (germline): LNHNV, YYDKDF (reference sequence). This CDR3 region has 15 residues. The CDR3 nucleotides are TGTGCCACCAGCAGAGGGACAGGGGACACCGGGGAGCTGTTTTTT. Residues: CATSRGTGDTGELFF.

This chain connects TRBV5-1 to TRBJ2-2; possibly TRBD2 for D (6 bases). Trimming pared 7 bases from V and 8 bases from J, leaving 12 bases between. The germline gives CDR1 SGHRS, CDR2 YFSETQ. The CDR3 has 12 amino acids. CDR3 sequence reads: CASDSGSGELFF. CDR3 nucleotides: TGCGCCAGCGATAGCGGTTCAGGGGAGCTGTTTTTT.